This T cell receptor beta chain derives from a study of cytomegalovirus exposure and HLA in healthy donors. The study's findings and limits: CMV antigen specificity was confirmed in vitro for a few CMV-associated chains.

The CDR3 is 13 residues long. V was clipped by 3 bases and J by 2 bases, with 9 bases between them. CDR1 and CDR2 from the germline V gene are SGHNT and YYREEE (reference sequence). Points on this clone: Its antigen is not identified.

The table came from immunoSEQ multiplex PCR; TCRdb's copy has only in-frame clones and leaves some out. The table includes about 73,000 clones, roughly 96% detected once. The TCR comes from a man aged 18 to 30 in good health and CMV-seronegative. V and J are TRBV5-4 and TRBJ2-7; D gene unclear. The sequenced material came from PBMCs. CDR3 sequence (DNA): TGTGCCAGCAGCTCGCCGTCGGCCTACGAGCAGTACTTC. This codes for CASSSPSAYEQYF.